Shown below are 3 T cell receptor beta chains from a single sample sequenced in a study of regulatory T cells in long-lasting Graves disease. Time point defined: newly diagnosed GD, antithyroid drugs for less than 3 months. RNA isolated from PBMCs was used to make the TCR library. Researchers made TCR beta libraries by using iRepertoire HTBI primers and running Arm-PCR on CDR3 regions. TCRdb analysed the multiplex PCR reads with MiXCR anew, one entry per CDR3 protein. The table shows around 450,000 distinct CDR3 sequences, with roughly 15% occurring only once. The sample was also reused in another study, on T cells in Graves' hyperthyroidism and ophthalmopathy.

This material consisted of peripheral blood mononuclear cells (PBMCs), taken at new diagnosis, from a patient treated with antithyroid drugs. All receptors come from a middle-aged man with Graves disease.

This clonotype appeared many times. V and J are TRBV2 and TRBJ2-2; D may be TRBD1 (5 bases). From germline, CDR1 is SNHLY and CDR2 FYNNEI. Trimming removed 1 base from V and 6 bases from J, with 6 bases in between. CDR3 length equals 13 residues. CDR3 sequence (DNA): TGTGCCAGCAGTGAAGTCAGGGCCGGGGAGCTGTTTTTT. It codes for CASSEVRAGELFF. Full variable domain (missing parts from reference TRBV2 and TRBJ2-2): EPEVTQTPSHQVTQMGQEVILRCVPISNHLYFYWYRQILGQKVEFLVSFYNNEISEKSEIFDDQFSVERPDGSNFTLKIRSTKLEDSAMYFCASSEVRAGELFFGEGSRLTVL.

The chain joins TRBV6-2 or TRBV6-3 to TRBJ2-1, with D possibly being TRBD2 (6 bases). Germline CDR1 MNHEY, CDR2 SVGEGT. The CDR3 loop spans 14 amino acids. V was shortened by 6 bases and J by 9 bases, with 18 bases between the two germline ends. Written as DNA, the CDR3 is TGTGCCAGCAGCCCACTAGTGGGAGGCAGTGAGCAGTTCTTC. This codes for CASSPLVGGSEQFF.

The V and J genes are TRBV6-5 and TRBJ2-2; D may be TRBD2 (6 bases). Trimming removed 0 bases at V and 0 bases at J, with 8 bases between. The CDR3 has 16 amino acids. Germline assignment: CDR1 MNHEY and CDR2 SVGAGI. The CDR3 reads CASSYSGGTNTGELFF. The CDR3 DNA sequence: TGTGCCAGCAGTTACTCTGGGGGGACGAACACCGGGGAGCTGTTTTTT.